This is a list of T cell receptor beta chains from one sample in a study of Ad26.COV2.S vaccination and SARS-CoV-2 variants. The data were produced by immunoSEQ multiplex PCR, yet TCRdb's version contains in-frame clones alone and is incomplete. Found here are more than 300,000 clones, around 89% of them singletons; the top ten hold roughly 5%. Sample: peripheral blood, taken in a trial of Ad26.COV2.S vaccine versus placebo. These receptors all stem from a person aged 18-65 years who received the Ad26.COV2.S COVID-19 vaccine or a placebo. Both conserved end residues are part of each CDR3. The order of the fields is V gene, clone size, D gene, J gene, CDR3 DNA, CDR3 protein. The D gene is left open where the match is weak. Where a row states a size, it is once, few, many or the class of an expanded clone; other rows omit it.

v_gene: TRBV7-3
abundance: NA
d_gene: NA
j_gene: TRBJ2-3
CDR3nt: TGTGCCAGCAGCTTACGGGGATCTATCACAGATACGCAGTATTTT
CDR3aa: CASSLRGSITDTQYF

v_gene: TRBV9
abundance: NA
d_gene: TRBD1
j_gene: TRBJ1-4
CDR3nt: TGTGCCAGCAGCTTGAGCGGGACAGGGGGCCAAAAACTGTTTTTT
CDR3aa: CASSLSGTGGQKLFF

v_gene: TRBV9
abundance: NA
d_gene: TRBD2
j_gene: TRBJ2-7
CDR3nt: TGTGCCAGCAGCGTAGCAGCGGGGGTTATCTACGAGCAGTACTTC
CDR3aa: CASSVAAGVIYEQYF

v_gene: TRBV7-9
abundance: NA
d_gene: NA
j_gene: TRBJ2-2
CDR3nt: TGTGCCAGAGGGGATAGCGGCTCTTCCCCGAACACCGGGGAGCTGTTTTTT
CDR3aa: CARGDSGSSPNTGELFF

v_gene: TRBV5-1
abundance: few
d_gene: TRBD2
j_gene: TRBJ2-5
CDR3nt: TGCGCCAGCACCAAAGACGCTAGCGGGGGGGAAGAGACCCAGTACTTC
CDR3aa: CASTKDASGGEETQYF

v_gene: TRBV5-1
abundance: NA
d_gene: TRBD1
j_gene: TRBJ2-2
CDR3nt: TGCGCCAGCAGCTTGGTACAGGGGACGGCCGGGGAGCTGTTTTTT
CDR3aa: CASSLVQGTAGELFF

v_gene: TRBV5-4
abundance: once
d_gene: TRBD1
j_gene: TRBJ1-4
CDR3nt: TGTGCCAGCAGCCAGGGAGGGACAGGACCCACTAATGAAAAACTGTTTTTT
CDR3aa: CASSQGGTGPTNEKLFF

v_gene: TRBV2
abundance: NA
d_gene: TRBD1
j_gene: TRBJ1-5
CDR3nt: TGTGCCAGCAGTGGGGGACAGATCAATCAGCCCCAGCATTTT
CDR3aa: CASSGGQINQPQHF

v_gene: TRBV4-1
abundance: NA
d_gene: NA
j_gene: TRBJ2-7
CDR3nt: TGCGCCAGCAGGGACGTGGGCTCCTACGAGCAGTACTTC
CDR3aa: CASRDVGSYEQYF

v_gene: TRBV7-6
abundance: NA
d_gene: TRBD2
j_gene: TRBJ2-2
CDR3nt: TGTGCCAGCAGCCCACTAGCGGGAGCGAACACCGGGGAGCTGTTTTTT
CDR3aa: CASSPLAGANTGELFF

v_gene: TRBV19
abundance: NA
d_gene: TRBD2
j_gene: TRBJ2-3
CDR3nt: TGTGCCACCAGCGGGGGGCTCACAGATACGCAGTATTTT
CDR3aa: CATSGGLTDTQYF

v_gene: TRBV24-1
abundance: NA
d_gene: NA
j_gene: TRBJ2-1
CDR3nt: TGTGCCACCAGTGATGGCAACCGGGACCCCAGGCAGTTCTTC
CDR3aa: CATSDGNRDPRQFF

v_gene: TRBV19
abundance: NA
d_gene: NA
j_gene: TRBJ2-1
CDR3nt: TGTGCCAGTAGTTCCCGGGGGAACAATGAGCAGTTCTTC
CDR3aa: CASSSRGNNEQFF

v_gene: TRBV6-1
abundance: NA
d_gene: TRBD1
j_gene: TRBJ2-7
CDR3nt: TGTGCCAGCAGTGAAATCGGGACAGCTTCCTACGAGCAGTACTTC
CDR3aa: CASSEIGTASYEQYF

v_gene: TRBV19
abundance: few
d_gene: NA
j_gene: TRBJ2-2
CDR3nt: TGTGCCAGTAGTAATCAGGGGAACACCGGGGAGCTGTTTTTT
CDR3aa: CASSNQGNTGELFF

v_gene: TRBV29-1
abundance: NA
d_gene: NA
j_gene: TRBJ2-3
CDR3nt: TGCAGCGTTCTTGAGGGCCCGGAAGATACGCAGTATTTT
CDR3aa: CSVLEGPEDTQYF

v_gene: TRBV11-2
abundance: few
d_gene: NA
j_gene: TRBJ2-1
CDR3nt: TGTGCCAGCAGCTTAGATCCTACAGGGAGGCAGTTCTTC
CDR3aa: CASSLDPTGRQFF

v_gene: TRBV19
abundance: NA
d_gene: NA
j_gene: TRBJ2-3
CDR3nt: TGTGCCAGTAGTATGAACAGTCCCGCAGATACGCAGTATTTT
CDR3aa: CASSMNSPADTQYF

v_gene: TRBV6-5
abundance: NA
d_gene: NA
j_gene: TRBJ1-1
CDR3nt: TGTGCCAGCAGTCAGACAGGAGAAGCTTTCTTT
CDR3aa: CASSQTGEAFF

v_gene: TRBV5-1
abundance: NA
d_gene: NA
j_gene: TRBJ2-7
CDR3nt: TGCGCCAGCAGCTTGAGGGGAAGGGGGACCATCTCCTACGAGCAGTACTTC
CDR3aa: CASSLRGRGTISYEQYF

v_gene: TRBV21-1
abundance: NA
d_gene: NA
j_gene: TRBJ1-4
CDR3nt: TGTGCCAGCAGCAAAGGCCTATCCTATGAAAAACTGTTTTTT
CDR3aa: CASSKGLSYEKLFF

v_gene: TRBV23-1
abundance: NA
d_gene: TRBD1
j_gene: TRBJ2-7
CDR3nt: TGCGCCAGCAGTCAATCCCGGACAGGGGGTTCCTACGAGCAGTACTTC
CDR3aa: CASSQSRTGGSYEQYF

v_gene: TRBV9
abundance: NA
d_gene: TRBD2
j_gene: TRBJ2-3
CDR3nt: TGTGCCAGCAGCGTAGCTACAGCCGGGGGGAGCACAGATACGCAGTATTTT
CDR3aa: CASSVATAGGSTDTQYF

v_gene: TRBV6-1
abundance: NA
d_gene: NA
j_gene: TRBJ1-1
CDR3nt: TGTGCCAGCAGTGAAAGGATAGGCAACCTGAACACTGAAGCTTTCTTT
CDR3aa: CASSERIGNLNTEAFF

v_gene: TRBV9
abundance: NA
d_gene: NA
j_gene: TRBJ2-5
CDR3nt: TGTGCCAGCAGCGTAGGGGGCGAGGGGCAAGAGACCCAGTACTTC
CDR3aa: CASSVGGEGQETQYF

v_gene: TRBV15
abundance: once
d_gene: TRBD1
j_gene: TRBJ1-2
CDR3nt: TGTGCCACCAGCAGCAGACAGGGGCGAAGCTGGGGCTACACCTTC
CDR3aa: CATSSRQGRSWGYTF

v_gene: TRBV30
abundance: NA
d_gene: TRBD1
j_gene: TRBJ2-7
CDR3nt: TGTGCCTGGAGTGTACGGGTTTCCGGGACAGGGGGCGGCGAGCAGTACTTC
CDR3aa: CAWSVRVSGTGGGEQYF

v_gene: TRBV29-1
abundance: NA
d_gene: TRBD2
j_gene: TRBJ2-3
CDR3nt: TGCAGCGGGACTAGTTCAAGTTTTGATACGCAGTATTTT
CDR3aa: CSGTSSSFDTQYF

v_gene: TRBV4-1
abundance: NA
d_gene: NA
j_gene: TRBJ2-1
CDR3nt: TGCGCCAGCAGCCAAGCGGAGACGCGGGGACCCTACAATGAGCAGTTCTTC
CDR3aa: CASSQAETRGPYNEQFF

v_gene: TRBV13
abundance: NA
d_gene: NA
j_gene: TRBJ1-4
CDR3nt: TGTGCCAGCAGCTCGGGGACATTAGCCGGCAAACTGTTTTTT
CDR3aa: CASSSGTLAGKLFF

v_gene: TRBV24-1
abundance: NA
d_gene: TRBD1
j_gene: TRBJ2-2
CDR3nt: TGTGCCACCAGTGCCCCAACAGGGGGCACCGGGGAGCTGTTTTTT
CDR3aa: CATSAPTGGTGELFF

v_gene: TRBV30
abundance: once
d_gene: TRBD2
j_gene: TRBJ2-6
CDR3nt: TGTGCCTGGAGTGGACTAGCGGGAAGTCTCTCTGGGGCCAACGTCCTGACTTTC
CDR3aa: CAWSGLAGSLSGANVLTF

v_gene: TRBV7-5
abundance: NA
d_gene: NA
j_gene: TRBJ2-1
CDR3nt: TGTGTCAGAAGCTTAGTACACAATGAGCAGTTCTTC
CDR3aa: CVRSLVHNEQFF

v_gene: TRBV6-1
abundance: NA
d_gene: TRBD1
j_gene: TRBJ1-4
CDR3nt: TGTGCCAGCAGTGGTCAGGGGGCAGGTACTAATGAAAAACTGTTTTTT
CDR3aa: CASSGQGAGTNEKLFF

v_gene: TRBV11-2
abundance: NA
d_gene: NA
j_gene: TRBJ2-4
CDR3nt: TGTGCCAGCAGAAAACCCGGGACTTTAAACATTCAGTACTTC
CDR3aa: CASRKPGTLNIQYF

v_gene: TRBV5-1
abundance: once
d_gene: TRBD1
j_gene: TRBJ1-1
CDR3nt: TGCGCCAGCAGCTCCTTAACGGGACAGGACACTGAAGCTTTCTTT
CDR3aa: CASSSLTGQDTEAFF

v_gene: TRBV9
abundance: NA
d_gene: TRBD2
j_gene: TRBJ2-1
CDR3nt: TGTGCCAGCAGCGTAGTTAGCGGGGGTAATGAGCAGTTCTTC
CDR3aa: CASSVVSGGNEQFF

v_gene: TRBV19
abundance: NA
d_gene: TRBD1
j_gene: TRBJ2-2
CDR3nt: TGTGCCAGTAGTCTGGACAGGGGAAACACCGGGGAGCTGTTTTTT
CDR3aa: CASSLDRGNTGELFF

v_gene: TRBV2
abundance: few
d_gene: NA
j_gene: TRBJ1-2
CDR3nt: TGTGCCAGCAGTGACATGACAAGTAGTGGCTACACCTTC
CDR3aa: CASSDMTSSGYTF

v_gene: TRBV10-3
abundance: once
d_gene: NA
j_gene: TRBJ1-1
CDR3nt: TGTGCCATCAGTGAGCGTTTAGGGAACACTGAAGCTTTCTTT
CDR3aa: CAISERLGNTEAFF

v_gene: TRBV6-5
abundance: NA
d_gene: NA
j_gene: TRBJ2-5
CDR3nt: TGTGCCAGCAGTTACCAAGAGACCCAGTACTTC
CDR3aa: CASSYQETQYF

v_gene: TRBV19
abundance: NA
d_gene: TRBD1
j_gene: TRBJ1-4
CDR3nt: TGTGCCAGTAGTAACACCCCGGGACAGCGTAATGAAAAACTGTTTTTT
CDR3aa: CASSNTPGQRNEKLFF

v_gene: TRBV6-4
abundance: NA
d_gene: TRBD1
j_gene: TRBJ1-4
CDR3nt: TGTGCCAGCAGCGCCAGACAGGGCCATAATGAAAAACTGTTTTTT
CDR3aa: CASSARQGHNEKLFF

v_gene: TRBV7-2
abundance: NA
d_gene: NA
j_gene: TRBJ1-1
CDR3nt: TGTGCCAGCAGCTTAAGCTGGAAGAACACTGAAGCTTTCTTT
CDR3aa: CASSLSWKNTEAFF

v_gene: TRBV28
abundance: NA
d_gene: NA
j_gene: TRBJ1-1
CDR3nt: TGTGGGGCGAATCCGGCCGTGAACACTGAAGCTTTCTTT
CDR3aa: CGANPAVNTEAFF

v_gene: TRBV5-6
abundance: NA
d_gene: NA
j_gene: TRBJ2-7
CDR3nt: TGTGCCAGCAGCACCCCTCTAGCTTACGAGCAGTACTTC
CDR3aa: CASSTPLAYEQYF

v_gene: TRBV29-1
abundance: few
d_gene: NA
j_gene: TRBJ1-1
CDR3nt: TGCAGCGTCCACCCAGGCCAGGGGAAGTCTGAAGCTTTCTTT
CDR3aa: CSVHPGQGKSEAFF

v_gene: TRBV3-1/TRBV3-2
abundance: NA
d_gene: NA
j_gene: TRBJ2-3
CDR3nt: TGTGCCAGCAGCACCCTGGACAGCACAGATACGCAGTATTTT
CDR3aa: CASSTLDSTDTQYF

v_gene: TRBV4-1
abundance: few
d_gene: NA
j_gene: TRBJ1-1
CDR3nt: TGCGCCAGCAGCTCCCACGAGGGCACTGAAGCTTTCTTT
CDR3aa: CASSSHEGTEAFF

v_gene: TRBV27
abundance: NA
d_gene: NA
j_gene: TRBJ1-1
CDR3nt: TGTGCCAGCAGTTCGGCCCCAGGGTTTGAAGCTTTCTTT
CDR3aa: CASSSAPGFEAFF

v_gene: TRBV29-1
abundance: NA
d_gene: TRBD1
j_gene: TRBJ1-1
CDR3nt: TGCAGCGTTGACGGTTCTGCAGGGGGCACTGAAGCTTTCTTT
CDR3aa: CSVDGSAGGTEAFF

v_gene: TRBV19
abundance: NA
d_gene: NA
j_gene: TRBJ2-7
CDR3nt: TGTGCCAGTAGTATAGGGCCCCGCTACGAGCAGTACTTC
CDR3aa: CASSIGPRYEQYF

v_gene: TRBV7-9
abundance: few
d_gene: NA
j_gene: TRBJ1-2
CDR3nt: TGTGCCAGCAGCTTAGTGTCCGGGGACTATGGCTACACCTTC
CDR3aa: CASSLVSGDYGYTF

v_gene: TRBV7-2
abundance: NA
d_gene: NA
j_gene: TRBJ1-4
CDR3nt: TGTGCCAGCAGCTTCAGCTTTAACGAAAAACTGTTTTTT
CDR3aa: CASSFSFNEKLFF